These 30 T cell receptor beta chains were sequenced from one sample in a study of T cells after yellow fever vaccination. TCRdb ran MiXCR on the 5' RACE reads and lists one entry per CDR3 protein. The sample lists more than 450,000 distinct CDR3 sequences; 20% to 25% were seen once. Sample: PBMCs, taken more than 20 days after the first yellow fever vaccination. The receptors were sampled from a man younger than 30 who received the YFV17D yellow fever vaccine.

This clonotype was counted once. The gene calls are TRBV20-1 and TRBJ2-5, with D possibly being TRBD1 (6 bases). The V and J ends lost 4 bases and 4 bases respectively, with 13 bases between them. CDR1 and CDR2 from the germline V gene are DFQATT and SNEGSKA (reference sequence). CDR3 length: 13 residues. CDR3 in amino acids: CSAKWPRGETQYF. CDR3 DNA: TGCAGTGCTAAATGGCCCAGGGGAGAGACCCAGTACTTC.

The J gene is TRBJ1-1, the V gene TRBV5-6; 7 bases are a match to TRBD1. Germline assignment: CDR1 SGHDT and CDR2 YYEEEE. J gave up 3 bases and V 4 bases, and 9 bases lay outside the gene matches. This CDR3 region has 15 residues. Here the CDR3 reads CASSDAGTADTEAFF. The CDR3 bases are TGTGCCAGCAGCGATGCCGGGACAGCAGACACTGAAGCTTTCTTT.

Only a few counts were recorded for this clonotype. The chain links TRBV4-3 to TRBJ2-5, with TRBD2 as a possible D gene (6 bases). Trimming shortened V by 0 bases and J by 4 bases, and 24 bases separated the two germline ends. The CDR3 has 19 amino acids. The germline gives CDR1 LGHNA, CDR2 YSLEER. The CDR3 DNA follows: TGCGCCAGCAGCCAAGATCGTTGGAGGGTTACTAGAGGTATAGAGACCCAGTACTTC. This codes for CASSQDRWRVTRGIETQYF.

There are a few counts of this clonotype. The V gene is TRBV5-5, the J gene TRBJ2-7; the D gene is possibly TRBD1 (5 bases). Germline V gene lookup returns CDR1 SGHKS and CDR2 YYEKEE (reference sequence). Trimming left V 6 bases short and J 3 bases short, with 19 bases between. There are 15 residues in the CDR3. CDR3 in amino acids: CASTFGFNGHYEQYV. In nucleotides, the CDR3 is TGTGCCAGCACCTTCGGGTTTAATGGACACTACGAGCAGTACGTC.

The V and J genes are TRBV5-4 and TRBJ2-3, with D possibly being TRBD2 (6 bases). The length of the CDR3 is 15 residues. The V gene lost 2 bases and the J gene lost 2 bases, with 12 bases spanning the gap. Germline CDR1 SGHNT, CDR2 YYREEE (reference sequence). The CDR3 DNA is TGTGCCAGCAGCTTTAGCGGACCCCACACAGATACGCAGTATTTT. Its translation: CASSFSGPHTDTQYF.

The chain employs TRBV12-3 or TRBV12-4 and TRBJ1-2; D is perhaps TRBD1 (5 bases). Trimming cost V 6 bases and J 8 bases, with 16 bases left between them. The CDR3 extends over 13 amino acids. Here the CDR3 reads CASSQGLTDGYTF. DNA of the CDR3: TGTGCCAGCAGCCAGGGACTCACCGACGGCTACACCTTC.

This chain links TRBV6-2 or TRBV6-3 with TRBJ2-7; the D gene is possibly TRBD1 (5 bases). The CDR3 spans 12 residues. V was shortened by 2 bases and J by 7 bases, with 9 bases between the two germline ends. Germline CDR1 MNHEY, CDR2 SVGEGT. CDR3 protein: CASSYDSAEQYF. Written as DNA, the CDR3 is TGTGCCAGCAGTTACGACAGTGCTGAGCAGTACTTC.

The rearrangement uses TRBV6-6 and TRBJ2-5; 10 bases align to TRBD2. Germline V gives CDR1 MNHNY, CDR2 SVGAGI (reference sequence). This CDR3 region has 12 residues. The trim removed 10 bases at V and 3 bases at J, leaving 2 bases unmatched. The CDR3 is CATLAGKETQYF. The CDR3 DNA reads TGTGCCACACTAGCGGGGAAAGAGACCCAGTACTTC.

This sequence joins TRBV11-3 and TRBJ2-2; 7 positions agree with TRBD2. Germline values: CDR1 SGHNT, CDR2 YENEEA. The J segment lost 7 bases and the V segment lost 5 bases, leaving 4 bases of the junction unmatched. This CDR3 has 13 residues. The CDR3 sequence: CASSQREGGELFF. As DNA, the CDR3 is TGTGCCAGCAGCCAAAGGGAGGGCGGGGAGCTGTTTTTT.

This clonotype has only a few counts. CDR3 nucleotides: TGTGCCAGCAGCCCGACCGACCAGCAGTTCTTC. This sequence encodes CASSPTDQQFF. The rearrangement uses TRBV7-9 and TRBJ2-1; D not certain. From germline, CDR1 is SEHNR and CDR2 FQNEAQ (reference sequence). The CDR3 totals 11 residues. With 5 bases removed from V and 11 bases from J, the gap between germline ends came to 10 bases.

This clonotype was seen a few times. The genes are TRBV7-9 and TRBJ1-6, with D unclear. Trimming removed 2 bases from V and 7 bases from J, with 15 bases in between. Germline V gene data show CDR1 as SEHNR and CDR2 as FQNEAQ (reference sequence). The CDR3 consists of 16 residues. As DNA, the CDR3 is TGTGCCAGCAGCTTAACCCCGACGGGAATCAATTCACCCCTCCACTTT. It encodes CASSLTPTGINSPLHF.

This clonotype was seen a handful of times. V gene TRBV7-8 combines with J gene TRBJ2-1; 9 bases match TRBD2. The CDR3 is 16 residues long. From germline, CDR1 is SGHVS and CDR2 FQNEAQ. The V gene end was trimmed by 5 bases and the J gene end by 5 bases; junction bases not matched to a gene: 10. The CDR3 protein is CASSRRPGLADNEQFF. The CDR3 DNA reads TGTGCCAGCAGCCGAAGACCGGGACTAGCCGACAATGAGCAGTTCTTC. Full variable domain (missing parts from reference TRBV7-8 and TRBJ2-1): GAGVSQSPRYKVAKRGQDVALRCDPISGHVSLFWYQQALGQGPEFLTYFQNEAQLDKSGLPSDRFFAERPEGSVSTLKIQRTQQEDSAVYLCASSRRPGLADNEQFFGPGTRLTVL.

V is TRBV5-1 and J is TRBJ2-5; the D gene is possibly TRBD1 (6 bases). The CDR3 contains 16 residues. V gave up 3 bases and J gave up 2 bases, with 17 bases separating them. Per germline, CDR1 SGHRS and CDR2 YFSETQ. The CDR3 loop reads CASSSPTGRGQETQYF. The CDR3 DNA sequence: TGCGCCAGCAGCTCGCCAACAGGGAGAGGACAAGAGACCCAGTACTTC.

The chain has TRBV5-4 and TRBJ2-3; D possibly corresponds to TRBD1 (5 bases). Trimming cost V 0 bases and J 1 base, with 12 bases left between them. CDR1 SGHNT and CDR2 YYREEE come from the germline V gene (reference sequence). The CDR3 contains 16 residues. The CDR3 DNA reads TGTGCCAGCAGCTTGGACAGGAATACCCGCACAGATACGCAGTATTTT. Protein sequence: CASSLDRNTRTDTQYF. Drawing the rest from reference TRBV5-4 and TRBJ2-3, the complete variable domain is ETGVTQSPTHLIKTRGQQVTLRCSSQSGHNTVSWYQQALGQGPQFIFQYYREEENGRGNFPPRFSGLQFPNYSSELNVNALELDDSALYLCASSLDRNTRTDTQYFGPGTRLTVL.

This clonotype was seen a handful of times. The chain couples TRBV12-3 or TRBV12-4 to TRBJ2-1; D call uncertain. This CDR3 has 14 residues. Trimming shortened V by 0 bases and J by 9 bases, and 12 bases separated the two germline ends. The CDR3 bases are TGTGCCAGCAGTTTAGCCGGGCCACGAACTGAGCAGTTCTTC. It codes for CASSLAGPRTEQFF.

There are many counts of this clonotype. The chain recombines TRBV7-9 with TRBJ2-6; D is ambiguous. Germline lookup yields CDR1 SEHNR and CDR2 FQNEAQ (reference sequence). Trimming stripped 2 bases from V and 0 bases from J, with 2 bases between. This CDR3 region has 14 residues. CDR3 coding DNA: TGTGCCAGCAGCTTATACTCTGGGGCCAACGTCCTGACTTTC. Translating it yields CASSLYSGANVLTF.

The chain links TRBV7-6 to TRBJ2-1; D unresolved. Per the germline V gene, CDR1 is SGHVS and CDR2 is FNYEAQ. The CDR3 loop spans 12 amino acids. V was clipped by 7 bases and J by 4 bases, with 8 bases between them. In nucleotides, the CDR3 is TGTGCCAGCACCTCCACTTACAATGAGCAGTTCTTC. It yields the protein CASTSTYNEQFF.

This clonotype has just a few counts. The chain couples TRBV7-6 to TRBJ2-2; D possibly uses TRBD1 or TRBD2 (5 bases each). From germline, CDR1 is SGHVS and CDR2 FNYEAQ. The CDR3 has 14 residues. Trimming shortened V by 4 bases and J by 3 bases, and 9 bases separated the two germline ends. CDR3 in DNA: TGTGCCAGCAGCTCTGGGACCTACACCGGGGAGCTGTTTTTT. Protein: CASSSGTYTGELFF.

The chain is built from TRBV12-3 or TRBV12-4 and TRBJ1-2; no definite D call. Between the trimmed V and J ends, which lost 7 bases and 8 bases, there was a span of 11 bases. The CDR3 is 11 amino acids. The CDR3 DNA follows: TGTGCCAGCACCCAGGAGGGCGGCTACACCTTC. Encoded protein: CASTQEGGYTF.

This clonotype was detected many times. The CDR3 reads CASSRENTGELFF. Written as DNA, the CDR3 is TGTGCCAGCAGTCGGGAGAACACCGGGGAGCTGTTTTTT. The chain employs TRBV2 and TRBJ2-2, with D perhaps matching TRBD2 (5 bases). CDR1 SNHLY and CDR2 FYNNEI come from the germline V gene. Trimming stripped 5 bases from V and 1 base from J, with 5 bases between. The length of the CDR3 is 13 residues.

This clonotype turned up a few times. The chain has TRBV6-1 and TRBJ1-2, with TRBD1 matching 9 bases. The trim removed 5 bases at V and 8 bases at J, leaving 9 bases unmatched. Germline V gene lookup returns CDR1 MNHNS and CDR2 SASEGT. The CDR3 has 14 amino acids. CDR3 amino acids: CASSPPDRGHGYTF. The CDR3 DNA is TGTGCCAGCAGTCCCCCGGACAGGGGCCACGGCTACACCTTC.

In its sample, this clonotype was seen a few times. The rearrangement joins TRBV20-1 to TRBJ2-3, with 15 bases lining up with TRBD2. Looked up from germline, CDR1 is DFQATT and CDR2 is SNEGSKA (reference sequence). After removal of 5 bases from V and 4 bases from J, the junction contained 7 bases not matched to a gene. The CDR3 covers 16 residues. The CDR3 nucleotides read TGCAGTGCTCCCAGGACTAGCGGGGGGGTCCCAGATACGCAGTATTTT. Protein product: CSAPRTSGGVPDTQYF.

The chain links TRBV6-1 to TRBJ1-3; 7 bases agree with TRBD1. The length of the CDR3 is 14 residues. The germline CDR1 and CDR2 sequences are MNHNS and SASEGT. Trimming at V came to 5 bases and at J to 3 bases, leaving 4 bases not matched to a gene. The CDR3 loop is CASSRDRVGNTIYF. The DNA for the CDR3 is TGTGCCAGCAGTAGAGACAGGGTTGGAAACACCATATATTTT.

This clonotype has a handful of counts. This chain uses TRBV7-2 with TRBJ1-4; 8 bases agree with TRBD1. CDR3 length: 15 amino acids. Trimming cost V 5 bases and J 8 bases; bases outside gene matches: 10. Germline V gene sequence: CDR1 SGHTA, CDR2 FQGNSA. CDR3 in amino acids: CASSANRGRWEKLFF. The CDR3 DNA follows: TGTGCCAGCAGCGCAAACAGGGGGAGATGGGAAAAACTGTTTTTT.

V and J are TRBV4-3 and TRBJ2-1; 9 bases fit TRBD1. The J segment lost 6 bases and the V segment lost 3 bases, leaving 12 bases of the junction unmatched. CDR1 and CDR2 (germline): LGHNA, YSLEER. This CDR3 is 17 amino acids long. CDR3 DNA sequence: TGCGCCAGCAGCCACTCCTTCCCGGGACAGGGCGTCAATGAGCAGTTCTTC. Amino acid sequence: CASSHSFPGQGVNEQFF.

CDR3 sequence reads: CSARWELSGDTQYF. The CDR3 DNA sequence: TGCAGTGCTAGATGGGAACTCAGCGGGGATACGCAGTATTTT. The chain carries TRBV20-1 and TRBJ2-3; tentatively, D is TRBD2 (6 bases). Trimming removed 2 bases at V and 6 bases at J, with 15 bases between. Germline values: CDR1 DFQATT, CDR2 SNEGSKA (reference sequence). The length of the CDR3 is 14 residues.

The gene calls are TRBV6-2 or TRBV6-3 and TRBJ1-4; 7 nucleotides align to TRBD1. Germline V gene lookup returns CDR1 MNHEY and CDR2 SVGEGT. With V trimmed by 5 bases and J by 8 bases, 5 bases remained unmatched. This CDR3 comprises 13 residues. Here the CDR3 reads CASSTGTEEKLFF. The CDR3 DNA sequence: TGTGCCAGCAGTACCGGGACAGAAGAAAAACTGTTTTTT.

This chain connects TRBV20-1 to TRBJ1-2; D unclear. Per germline, CDR1 DFQATT and CDR2 SNEGSKA (reference sequence). V was pared by 0 bases and J by 8 bases, with 7 bases between. The CDR3 has 11 amino acids. CDR3 residues: CSAREAFGYTF. As DNA, the CDR3 is TGCAGTGCTAGAGAGGCCTTCGGCTACACCTTC.

The chain joins TRBV7-2 to TRBJ2-7; 7 nucleotides match TRBD2. The junction had 6 bases not matched to a gene; V was cut back by 0 bases and J by 4 bases. Germline values: CDR1 SGHTA, CDR2 FQGNSA. This CDR3 is built from 15 residues. CDR3 region: CASSLADGGWYEQYF. The CDR3 DNA is TGTGCCAGCAGCTTAGCGGACGGGGGGTGGTACGAGCAGTACTTC.

This clonotype has just a few counts. This sequence joins TRBV10-3 and TRBJ2-6; 8 nucleotides line up with TRBD1. The CDR3 totals 20 residues. With V trimmed by 8 bases and J by 0 bases, 18 bases remained unmatched. Germline assignment: CDR1 ENHRY and CDR2 SYGVKD. For the CDR3, the DNA is TGTGCCATCCATCCCAATCCAATACAGGGGGGTATCTCTGGGGCCAACGTCCTGACTTTC. The encoded protein is CAIHPNPIQGGISGANVLTF.